This T cell receptor (beta chain) was captured by sequencing in a study of cytomegalovirus exposure and HLA in healthy donors. Study outcomes and limitations: An apparent linkage of common viral pathogens to several of the most significant clusters emerged in a later analysis.

V gave up 1 base and J gave up 6 bases, with 13 bases separating them. CDR1 MGHRA and CDR2 YSYEKL come from the germline V gene. The CDR3 is 15 amino acids. Primers included in the PCR were 60 Vbeta and 13 Jbeta primers. Sequencing used immunoSEQ multiplex PCR; TCRdb keeps in-frame clones, though not all of them. Of some 200,000 clones in the sample, 75% to 85% were seen once. As for this clone: As yet, its antigen is unknown.

Sequencing was done on a sample of PBMCs. The sequence was obtained from a woman under 30 in good health and CMV-seronegative. The V and J genes are TRBV4-1 and TRBJ1-5; weak D call: TRBD1 (5 bases). CDR3 sequence: CASSQGWRDVQPQHF. The CDR3 region has the DNA TGCGCCAGCAGCCAAGGGTGGAGGGACGTTCAGCCCCAGCATTTT.